A selection of T cell receptor beta chains follows, all from one sample in a study of T cells in Graves' hyperthyroidism and ophthalmopathy. TCRdb processed the multiplex PCR reads anew with MiXCR; each CDR3 protein has one entry. Of 300,000 to 450,000 distinct CDR3 sequences listed, more than 14% were seen once; the top ten hold about 20%. Sample: blood. These receptor sequences come from a young woman with Graves' ophthalmopathy. CDR3s include the opening cysteine and the closing phenylalanine or tryptophan. The D gene is left open where the match is weak. Part of the rows lack a size; the others show once, few, many or a class for expanded clones.

d_call	v_call	clone_size	j_call	cdr3_length	cdr3_nt	cdr3_aa
TRBD2	TRBV20-1	-	TRBJ2-1	15	TGCAGTGTCCCAGCGGGAGGGAACTCCTACAATGAGCAGTTCTTC	CSVPAGGNSYNEQFF
TRBD1	TRBV7-3	-	TRBJ2-2	14	TGTGCCAGCAGCCGGACAGGGGCTGGCGGGGAGCTGTTTTTT	CASSRTGAGGELFF
-	TRBV14	many	TRBJ2-7	17	TGTGCCAGCAGCCAATACCCCCCGCAGACGGGTCGCTACGAGCAGTACTTC	CASSQYPPQTGRYEQYF
TRBD2	TRBV20-1	many	TRBJ2-4	18	TGCAGTGCGTTAGCGGGGGGGCAAAACGGTCTAGCCAAAAACATTCAGTACTTC	CSALAGGQNGLAKNIQYF
-	TRBV5-1	few	TRBJ1-1	17	TGCGCCAGCAGCTTGCGGGACAAACGACGAGGGAGCACTGAAGCTTTCTTT	CASSLRDKRRGSTEAFF
TRBD1	TRBV2	many	TRBJ2-7	11	TGTGCCAGTGGACAGGGATACGAGCAGTACTTC	CASGQGYEQYF
-	TRBV7-3	few	TRBJ1-6	13	TGTGCCAGCAGCTCGGGACCGGATTCACCCCTCCACTTT	CASSSGPDSPLHF
-	TRBV27	many	TRBJ1-1	14	TGTGCCAGCAGTTTCTCCGAGGTGAACACTGAAGCTTTCTTT	CASSFSEVNTEAFF
TRBD2	TRBV6-2/TRBV6-3	-	TRBJ2-1	16	TGTGCCATCCTGTGGGGACTAAGGAGCTCCTACAATGAGCATTTCTTC	CAILWGLRSSYNEHFF
TRBD1	TRBV6-1	-	TRBJ1-2	14	TGTGCCAGCAGGCTGACAGGGGGAGGCTATGGCTACACCTTC	CASRLTGGGYGYTF
-	TRBV28	many	TRBJ2-1	14	TGTGCCAGCAGTTTAGTCGACAGAAAGAATGAGCAGTTCTTC	CASSLVDRKNEQFF
TRBD2	TRBV20-1	many	TRBJ2-3	21	TGCAGTGCTAGAGATCCGAGACTAGCGGGGGGGGTATTTGGTCCACAAGATACGCAGTATTTT	CSARDPRLAGGVFGPQDTQYF
-	TRBV6-1	many	TRBJ2-1	14	TGTGCCAGCAGTGAACCGCCCTCCTACAATGAGCAGTTCTTC	CASSEPPSYNEQFF
TRBD2	TRBV28	once	TRBJ2-1	17	TGTGCCAGCAGTTTACGGACTAGCGGGGGGCCTTACAATGAGCAGTTCTTC	CASSLRTSGGPYNEQFF
-	TRBV19	-	TRBJ2-2	15	TGTGCCAGTAGTAGGGACTCTTTGAACACCGGGGAGCTGTTTTTT	CASSRDSLNTGELFF
-	TRBV24-1	once	TRBJ2-3	13	TGTGCCACCAGTGAGGGAGAGACAGATACGCAGTATTTT	CATSEGETDTQYF
-	TRBV6-1	few	TRBJ2-1	14	TGTGCCAGCAGTGAACCGGGGAATTTCGATGAGCAGTTCTTC	CASSEPGNFDEQFF
-	TRBV12-3/TRBV12-4	many	TRBJ2-7	12	TGTGCCAGCAAAGCAGGTGGCTACGAGCAGTACTTC	CASKAGGYEQYF
-	TRBV28	many	TRBJ1-4	15	TGTGCCAGCAGTCGTTGGTCTGCAACTAATGAAAAACTGTTTTTT	CASSRWSATNEKLFF
-	TRBV10-1	many	TRBJ2-7	14	TGCGCCAGCAGTGAGTATCAGGGAGGCTACGAGCAGTACTTC	CASSEYQGGYEQYF
TRBD2	TRBV20-1	-	TRBJ2-5	16	TGCAGTGCTAGAGATATGGTGAGCGGGGGAGGAGAGACCCAGTACTTC	CSARDMVSGGGETQYF
-	TRBV20-1	many	TRBJ2-1	16	TGCAGTGCTTCCCGGTACCCGGGGCGCTCCTACAATGAGCAGTTCTTC	CSASRYPGRSYNEQFF
TRBD1	TRBV12-3/TRBV12-4	many	TRBJ2-7	15	TGTGCCAGCAGCCCGACAGGGAGCGTTATCTCCGAGCAGTACTTC	CASSPTGSVISEQYF
-	TRBV14	few	TRBJ2-1	13	TGTGCCAGCAGCCAAGAACTTTACAATGAGCAGTTCTTC	CASSQELYNEQFF
-	TRBV7-2	many	TRBJ2-3	16	TGTGCCAGCAGCTTAGTAGGCTTAACAGCTACAGATACGCAGTATTTT	CASSLVGLTATDTQYF
TRBD1	TRBV12-3/TRBV12-4	many	TRBJ1-2	13	TGTGCCAGCAGTCAAGGACAGGGAACTGGCTACACCTTC	CASSQGQGTGYTF
-	TRBV6-1	few	TRBJ1-1	13	TGTGCCAGCAGTGAAATATTCGGCACTGAAGCTTTCTTT	CASSEIFGTEAFF
-	TRBV20-1	many	TRBJ2-7	13	TGCAGTGCTAGAGATGGCAGCTTATACGAGCAGTACTTC	CSARDGSLYEQYF
TRBD1	TRBV7-2	many	TRBJ2-2	16	TGTGCCAGCAGCCTAGACAGGGCTTCGGCTTCCGGGGAGCTGTTTTTT	CASSLDRASASGELFF
TRBD2	TRBV7-6	few	TRBJ2-3	16	TGTGCCAGCAGCTTAGGAGGGACTAGCGCCTCAGATACGCAGTATTTT	CASSLGGTSASDTQYF
TRBD1	TRBV20-1	many	TRBJ2-7	12	TGCAGTGCTGGGACAGGGGGGATGGAGCAGTACTTC	CSAGTGGMEQYF
-	TRBV24-1	-	TRBJ1-2	13	TGTGCCACCAGCCCGACAGGTCTTGACGGCTACACCTTC	CATSPTGLDGYTF
-	TRBV24-1	many	TRBJ2-5	12	TGTGCCACCAGTGATTTGGGGGAGACCCAGTACTTC	CATSDLGETQYF
-	TRBV5-5	many	TRBJ1-2	18	TGTGCCAGCAGCTTGACAAGACGGGACGGTATTACTATTTATGGCTACACCTTC	CASSLTRRDGITIYGYTF
-	TRBV20-1	few	TRBJ1-5	15	TGCAGTGCCCAGGCGGACGGGGGGAGGAATCAGCCCCAGCATTTT	CSAQADGGRNQPQHF
-	TRBV4-1	few	TRBJ2-7	15	TGCGCCAGCAGCCAAGACAGGGAGTCGGTCTACGAGCAGTACTTC	CASSQDRESVYEQYF
-	TRBV4-1	many	TRBJ1-2	17	TGCGCCAGCAGCCAAGACTTGACGGCTTTTCAAGGTGATGGCTACACCTTC	CASSQDLTAFQGDGYTF
-	TRBV11-2	-	TRBJ1-3	11	TGTGCCAGCAGCCTGAGGACAGCCATATATTTT	CASSLRTAIYF
TRBD2	TRBV30	many	TRBJ2-1	14	TGTGCCTGGACACTAGCGGGGGGGCGCGATGAGCAGTTCTTC	CAWTLAGGRDEQFF
-	TRBV2	many	TRBJ2-3	16	TGTGCCAGCAGTGCCTATCAGGGGTTCTTCACAGATACGCAGTATTTT	CASSAYQGFFTDTQYF